This is a list of T cell receptor beta chains from one sample in a study of cytomegalovirus exposure and HLA in healthy donors. TCRdb's copy holds only in-frame clones and misses some; the assay was immunoSEQ multiplex PCR. The data contain approximately 110,000 clones, 75% to 85% of them singletons. Source material: PBMCs. Source of these receptors: a man younger than 35 in good health and CMV-seronegative. Both conserved end residues are part of each CDR3. A D gene is named only where the DNA matches it firmly.

>TRBJ2-7|TRBV7-9|TRBD1|14
CASSLGRGHYEQYF
>TRBJ2-7|TRBV27|.|14
CASSLGGTPGEQYF
>TRBJ1-3|TRBV10-2|.|15
CASSTTGFSGNTIYF
>TRBJ1-6|TRBV25-1|.|16
CASSESGSGVNSPLHF
>TRBJ1-1|TRBV9|TRBD1|16
CASSVRQGIGNTEAFF
>TRBJ2-1|TRBV27|TRBD2|14
CASRRTSVHNEQFF
>TRBJ2-1|TRBV19|.|15
CASSIGSSRGNEQFF
>TRBJ2-3|TRBV30|TRBD2|14
CAWSVKAGYYTQYF
>TRBJ2-6|TRBV19|.|14
CASNQVSGANVLTF
>TRBJ2-7|TRBV7-7|TRBD2|13
CASGPAGVGEQYF
>TRBJ2-2|TRBV27|TRBD2|15
CASFRTSGSGGELFF
>TRBJ1-6|TRBV6-5|TRBD1|13
CASRDREDSPLHF
>TRBJ2-3|TRBV6-1|.|16
CASSALAAASTDTQYF
>TRBJ2-7|TRBV28|.|16
CASRLSSWEATYEQYF
>TRBJ2-1|TRBV9|.|14
CASSVEAGGNEQFF
>TRBJ1-1|TRBV6-1|.|13
CASSETANTEAFF
>TRBJ2-1|TRBV9|.|13
CASSGLLHNEQFF
>TRBJ1-4|TRBV6-5|.|15
CASSYSNAGAEKLFF
>TRBJ1-2|TRBV9|TRBD1|15
CASSVGTGGDYGYTF
>TRBJ2-5|TRBV2|.|14
CASNEASLEETQYF
>TRBJ2-7|TRBV10-3|TRBD1|11
CAISDRVEQYF
>TRBJ1-2|TRBV5-6|.|14
CASSLGTVKTGYTF